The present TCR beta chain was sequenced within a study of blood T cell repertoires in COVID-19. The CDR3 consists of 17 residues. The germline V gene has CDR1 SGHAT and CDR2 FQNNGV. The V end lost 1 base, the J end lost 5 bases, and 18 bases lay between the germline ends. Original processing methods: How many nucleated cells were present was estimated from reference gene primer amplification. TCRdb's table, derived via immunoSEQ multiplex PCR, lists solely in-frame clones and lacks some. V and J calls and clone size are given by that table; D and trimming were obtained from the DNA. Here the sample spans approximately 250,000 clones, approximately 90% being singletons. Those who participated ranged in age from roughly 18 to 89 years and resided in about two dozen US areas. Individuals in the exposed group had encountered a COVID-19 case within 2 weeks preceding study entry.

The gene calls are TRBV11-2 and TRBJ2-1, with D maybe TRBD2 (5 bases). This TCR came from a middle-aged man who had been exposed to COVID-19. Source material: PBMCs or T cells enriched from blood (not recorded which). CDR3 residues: CASSLVRGRRLNNEQFF. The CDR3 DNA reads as TGTGCCAGCAGCTTAGTCAGAGGGAGACGTTTAAACAATGAGCAGTTCTTC.